Below are 30 T cell receptor beta chains sequenced from a single sample in a study of blood T cells in healthy people across ages. A J-beta primer mix and a sample-barcoded 5' primer were used in a second PCR of about 7 to 12 cycles. TCRdb re-analysed the 5' RACE reads in MiXCR, keeping a single row per CDR3 protein. This table has about 1.5 million distinct CDR3 sequences, 42% appearing once. Sample: blood. The source of these receptors is a woman between 18 and 30 years old in good health.

This chain connects TRBV6-5 to TRBJ2-1; D unresolved. With the DNA end fitting TRBJ2-7 better, the J assignment may be wrong. CDR3 length equals 17 residues. CDR1 and CDR2 (germline): MNHEY, SVGAGI. CDR3 sequence (DNA): TGTGCCAGCAGTTACTCGGTTTCAGCACTTACCTACAATGAGCAGTACTTC. It codes for CASSYSVSALTYNEQYF.

The rearrangement links TRBV7-8 to TRBJ2-1, with TRBD2 matching over 7 bases. The germline gives CDR1 SGHVS, CDR2 FQNEAQ. The CDR3 runs 16 residues. The junction had 11 bases not matched to a gene; V was cut back by 1 base and J by 8 bases. This chain's CDR3 is CASSLVTGGVKDEQFF. The CDR3 coding sequence is TGTGCCAGCAGCTTAGTAACTGGGGGGGTTAAGGATGAGCAGTTCTTC.

The rearrangement uses TRBV5-1 and TRBJ2-3; D unresolved. The CDR3 extends over 12 amino acids. Trimming took 5 bases from V and 4 from J, leaving 8 bases between them. Looked up from germline, CDR1 is SGHRS and CDR2 is YFSETQ. CDR3 region: CASRLNADTQYF. As DNA, the CDR3 is TGCGCCAGCAGATTAAACGCAGATACGCAGTATTTT.

This clonotype was seen once. The V call is TRBV27, the J call TRBJ2-7; either TRBD1 or TRBD2 may fit D (5 bases each). CDR3 length equals 14 residues. V was cut by 6 bases and J by 3 bases, with 15 bases left in between. Germline V CDR1 and CDR2: MNHEY, SMNVEV (reference sequence). CDR3 bases: TGTGCCAGCAGGTTCTCCGCAGGGAGCTACGAGCAGTACTTC. This codes for CASRFSAGSYEQYF.

This chain links TRBV28 with TRBJ1-2; TRBD1 agrees at 8 bases. The junction had 23 bases not matched to a gene; V was cut back by 6 bases and J by 5 bases. The germline gives CDR1 MDHEN, CDR2 SYDVKM. This CDR3 is built from 19 residues. This chain's CDR3 is CASSSREAGAGGAGYGYTF. Here the CDR3 DNA reads TGTGCCAGCAGCTCTCGCGAGGCGGGGGCAGGGGGCGCTGGGTATGGCTACACCTTC.

This clonotype was counted a few times. V gene TRBV4-3 combines with J gene TRBJ2-3; weak D call: TRBD1 (6 bases). Germline V lookup: CDR1 LGHNA, CDR2 YSLEER. Trimming cost V 0 bases and J 0 bases, with 13 bases left between them. The CDR3 loop spans 17 amino acids. CDR3 sequence (DNA): TGCGCCAGCAGCCAAGAAGGCAGGGGCCCTAGCACAGATACGCAGTATTTT. The encoded protein is CASSQEGRGPSTDTQYF.

A remark on this clonotype: One end of the junction fails to match germline, which may point to a read error. V is TRBV7-2 and J is TRBJ2-3; weak D call: TRBD2 (6 bases). The CDR3 runs to 14 residues. Germline CDR1 SGHTA, CDR2 FQGNSA. The CDR3 DNA sequence: TGTGCCGGCAGCTTAGCTAGCGGCACAGATACGCAGTATTTT. It is translated as CAGSLASGTDTQYF.

The CDR3 here is CASSTRGRPYEQYF. DNA for the CDR3: TGTGCCAGCAGCACACGGGGGCGACCCTACGAGCAGTACTTC. The genes are TRBV28 and TRBJ2-7; D may match TRBD1 or TRBD2 (6 bases each). The CDR3 loop spans 14 amino acids. The V end lost 6 bases, the J end lost 2 bases, and 14 bases lay between the germline ends. Germline-derived CDR1 and CDR2 are MDHEN and SYDVKM.

The chain links TRBV6-2 or TRBV6-3 to TRBJ2-7; D is ambiguous. V was cut by 7 bases and J by 2 bases, with 15 bases left in between. CDR1 and CDR2 (germline): MNHEY, SVGEGT. This CDR3 has 14 residues. In DNA form, the CDR3 reads TGTGCCAGCACCCCATGGGCGGCAGCCTACGAGCAGTACTTC. It translates to CASTPWAAAYEQYF.

The sample holds a few counts of this clonotype. The V and J genes are TRBV20-1 and TRBJ2-3, with TRBD2 as a possible D gene (6 bases). V was clipped by 6 bases and J by 0 bases, with 13 bases between them. This CDR3 is 14 amino acids long. CDR1 is DFQATT and CDR2 is SNEGSKA in the germline V gene (reference sequence). The CDR3 is CSAIADSSTDTQYF. For the CDR3, the DNA is TGCAGTGCAATAGCGGACTCAAGCACAGATACGCAGTATTTT.

The chain is built from TRBV6-2 or TRBV6-3 and TRBJ1-2; no clear D. The germline V gene has CDR1 MNHEY and CDR2 SVGEGT. Between the trimmed V and J ends, which lost 2 bases and 5 bases, there was a span of 12 bases. The CDR3 totals 14 residues. CDR3 sequence: CASSYPFLPYGYTF. The CDR3 DNA follows: TGTGCCAGCAGTTACCCGTTCCTTCCTTATGGCTACACCTTC.

The chain has TRBV27 and TRBJ2-7; D is perhaps TRBD2 (6 bases). The CDR3 is 15 residues long. V lost 4 bases, J lost 5 bases, and 18 bases lay in between. The germline gives CDR1 MNHEY, CDR2 SMNVEV (reference sequence). CDR3 in DNA: TGTGCCAGCAGTTCCCCCATTGGCGGGAACGACGAGCAGTACTTC. It codes for CASSSPIGGNDEQYF.

The genes are TRBV4-3 and TRBJ1-5, with 8 bases fitting TRBD1. The V and J ends lost 3 bases and 3 bases, in that order; junction bases with no gene match: 1. Germline V CDR1 and CDR2: LGHNA, YSLEER. This CDR3 has 14 amino acids. CDR3 nucleotides: TGCGCCAGCAGCCAGGACAGGGACAATCAGCCCCAGCATTTT. Its translation: CASSQDRDNQPQHF.

Comments on this clonotype: An end of the junction does not agree with germline; a read error may underlie this. The CDR3 spells CANSLWSGDSGNTIYF. CDR3 nucleotides: TGTGCCAACAGTTTATGGTCAGGCGACTCTGGAAACACCATATATTTT. The rearrangement links TRBV28 to TRBJ1-3, with unresolved D. The CDR3 has 16 residues. Per the germline V gene, CDR1 is MDHEN and CDR2 is SYDVKM. Full variable domain (remainder filled in from reference TRBV28 and TRBJ1-3): DVKVTQSSRYLVKRTGEKVFLECVQDMDHENMFWYRQDPGLGLRLIYFSYDVKMKEKGDIPEGYSVSREKKERFSLILESASTNQTSMYLCANSLWSGDSGNTIYFGEGSWLTVV.

The CDR3 DNA reads as TGCAGTGCTAGAGATTGGGCTAGCGGGGTCGGGGAGACCCAGTACTTC. Translating gives CSARDWASGVGETQYF. The chain uses TRBV20-1 and TRBJ2-5; 9 nucleotides align to TRBD2. CDR1 is DFQATT, CDR2 SNEGSKA, per germline (reference sequence). Trimming at V came to 0 bases and at J to 5 bases, leaving 10 bases not matched to a gene. The CDR3 contains 16 residues.

The V gene is TRBV4-3, the J gene TRBJ1-2, with D unclear. Trimming left V 0 bases short and J 4 bases short, with 12 bases between. The CDR3 has 15 residues. Germline V gene sequence: CDR1 LGHNA, CDR2 YSLEER. The DNA for the CDR3 is TGCGCCAGCAGCCAAGACGTGTCCTTTGGCTATGGCTACACCTTC. It codes for CASSQDVSFGYGYTF.

This rearrangement joins TRBV6-5 to TRBJ2-2, with 11 bases identical to TRBD1. The CDR3 covers 15 residues. V lost 9 bases, J lost 5 bases, and 8 bases stayed unmatched. Germline CDR1 is MNHEY and CDR2 is SVGAGI. The CDR3: CASRDRGFGTGELFF. CDR3 DNA sequence: TGTGCCAGTAGGGACAGGGGGTTTGGGACCGGGGAGCTGTTTTTT.

The chain is built from TRBV25-1 and TRBJ1-4; 9 bases line up with TRBD1. Germline V gives CDR1 MGHDK, CDR2 SYGVNS. Unmatched junction bases numbered 10, after V lost 0 bases and J lost 8 bases. The CDR3 length is 17 residues. The CDR3 DNA sequence: TGTGCCAGCAGTGAATATGGGATGGGACAGGGTAGGGAAAAACTGTTTTTT. It specifies CASSEYGMGQGREKLFF.

This clonotype was picked up many times. This chain links TRBV29-1 with TRBJ2-1; 7 bases are shared with TRBD1. V shed 1 base, J shed 0 bases, and the junction held 3 bases outside the gene matches. The germline gives CDR1 SQVTM, CDR2 ANQGSEA. The CDR3 is 15 residues long. CDR3 amino acids: CSVEGGQTSYNEQFF. In DNA form, the CDR3 reads TGCAGCGTTGAAGGGGGACAGACCTCCTACAATGAGCAGTTCTTC.

This clonotype showed up just a few times. V is TRBV10-3 and J is TRBJ2-7, with TRBD1 matching over 9 bases. From germline, CDR1 is ENHRY and CDR2 SYGVKD. The CDR3 runs to 14 residues. After removal of 4 bases from V and 5 bases from J, the junction contained 6 bases not matched to a gene. The CDR3 DNA follows: TGTGCCATCAGTGTAAAAGGGACAGGGCACGAGCAGTACTTC. It yields the protein CAISVKGTGHEQYF.

The chain links TRBV27 to TRBJ2-1; 11 bases are a match to TRBD1. CDR3 size: 16 residues. J gave up 6 bases and V 5 bases, and 9 bases lay outside the gene matches. Germline lookup yields CDR1 MNHEY and CDR2 SMNVEV (reference sequence). The CDR3 here is CASSNTAGTGGNEQFF. The CDR3 DNA is TGTGCCAGCAGTAACACAGCCGGGACAGGGGGCAATGAGCAGTTCTTC.

This clonotype was counted ten times or more. The chain links TRBV20-1 to TRBJ1-2; TRBD1 agrees at 7 bases. Losses at the gene ends were 6 bases for V and 3 bases for J; bases not matched to a gene: 10. The CDR3 spans 14 residues. CDR1 is DFQATT, CDR2 SNEGSKA, per germline (reference sequence). This CDR3 reads CSAPTRDSYYGYTF. Here the CDR3 DNA reads TGCAGTGCGCCTACGCGGGACAGCTACTATGGCTACACCTTC.

Remarks on this clonotype: At one end the junction does not follow the germline gene, possibly because of a read error. The V call is TRBV28, the J call TRBJ2-1; TRBD2 matches at 7 bases. The CDR3 sequence is 14 residues long. Germline loops: CDR1 MDHEN, CDR2 SYDVKM. The CDR3 sequence is CASSFGGEWETQFF. The DNA of the CDR3 is TGTGCCAGTAGTTTTGGGGGGGAATGGGAGACCCAGTTCTTC.

This rearrangement joins TRBV6-1 to TRBJ1-5; D possibly corresponds to TRBD1 (6 bases). Germline V gene data show CDR1 as MNHNS and CDR2 as SASEGT. V was pared by 3 bases and J by 8 bases, with 14 bases between. This CDR3 has 14 residues. This CDR3 reads CASSDGGRIKPQHF. CDR3 nucleotides: TGTGCCAGCAGTGATGGGGGGCGGATTAAGCCCCAGCATTTT.

The chain employs TRBV7-2 and TRBJ2-3; D gene unclear. CDR3 length: 12 amino acids. Germline V gene sequence: CDR1 SGHTA, CDR2 FQGNSA. V lost 3 bases and J lost 4, with 5 bases in between. CDR3 in amino acids: CASSFMPDTQYF. The CDR3 DNA reads as TGTGCCAGCAGCTTCATGCCAGATACGCAGTATTTT.

Ten or more counts support this clonotype. The chain combines TRBV7-9 with TRBJ2-1; D remains ambiguous. Germline CDR1 and CDR2: SEHNR and FQNEAQ (reference sequence). V was shortened by 1 base and J by 2 bases, with 6 bases between the two germline ends. CDR3 length: 14 amino acids. This chain's CDR3 is CASSLEGPYNEQFF. Here the CDR3 DNA reads TGTGCCAGCAGCTTAGAAGGTCCCTACAATGAGCAGTTCTTC.

This clonotype was counted between two and nine times. The CDR3 protein is CASSLAGKGQETQYF. The CDR3 DNA reads as TGCGCCAGCAGCTTGGCAGGGAAGGGACAAGAGACCCAGTACTTC. This chain joins TRBV5-1 and TRBJ2-5, with D possibly matching TRBD1 (5 bases). The CDR3 is made up of 15 amino acids. The V end was cut by 0 bases, the J end by 2 bases, with 11 bases between. In germline, CDR1 is SGHRS, CDR2 YFSETQ.

Note on this clonotype: One junction end disagrees with the germline gene, perhaps due to a read error. The genes are TRBV5-1 and TRBJ2-7; 9 nucleotides align to TRBD2. The CDR3 spans 13 residues. Germline V gene data show CDR1 as SGHRS and CDR2 as YFSETQ. The DNA of the CDR3 is TGCGCCTGCAGCGGGACTAGCCCCTACGAGCAGTACTTC. It encodes CACSGTSPYEQYF.

The V call is TRBV12-3 or TRBV12-4, the J call TRBJ2-3; D not resolved. The CDR3 is 15 amino acids. Deletions cut 6 bases from V and 1 base from J, with 14 bases between. The DNA for the CDR3 is TGTGCCAGCAGCCAAGTTCCGGAGCGCACAGATACGCAGTATTTT. It is translated as CASSQVPERTDTQYF.

The V and J genes are TRBV6-1 and TRBJ2-7; D remains unclear. The CDR3 loop spans 13 amino acids. With 4 bases removed from V and 3 bases from J, the gap between germline ends came to 10 bases. Germline V gene lookup returns CDR1 MNHNS and CDR2 SASEGT. In nucleotides, the CDR3 is TGTGCCAGCAGTGGCATGGGCATCTACGAGCAGTACTTC. This translates into CASSGMGIYEQYF.